These 21 T cell receptor beta chains came from one sample sequenced in a study of T cells after yellow fever vaccination. Each CDR3 protein gets one entry after TCRdb re-called the 5' RACE reads with MiXCR. This sample has tens of thousands of distinct CDR3 sequences; 10% occur once, and the top ten carry less than 15%. Sequenced here: PBMCs, either bulk or a sorted T-cell subset (CD4+, CD8+, memory, or dextramer-sorted; not recorded which), sampled around 16 days after the first yellow fever vaccination. The receptors were gathered from a man aged 18 to 35 who received the YFV17D yellow fever vaccine.

At least ten counts were recorded for this clonotype. This rearrangement joins TRBV15 to TRBJ2-3; possibly TRBD2 for D (5 bases). Germline CDR1 LNHNV, CDR2 YYDKDF (reference sequence). The CDR3 extends over 15 amino acids. The ends were cut back, 6 bases at V and 5 bases at J, with 18 bases in the middle. CDR3 protein: CATSISPGLEDTQYF. The CDR3 DNA reads as TGTGCCACCAGTATATCCCCGGGGTTAGAAGATACGCAGTATTTT.

This clonotype was seen ten or more times. The V and J genes are TRBV5-1 and TRBJ1-4; D gene uncertain. The germline V and J ends were trimmed by 0 bases and 7 bases, with 13 bases remaining between them. The CDR3 covers 15 residues. The germline V gene encodes CDR1 SGHRS and CDR2 YFSETQ. In nucleotides, the CDR3 is TGCGCCAGCAGCTTGGATCGGGGTTGGGGTGAAAAACTGTTTTTT. Protein product: CASSLDRGWGEKLFF. The full variable domain, completed using reference TRBV5-1 and TRBJ1-4, is KAGVTQTPRYLIKTRGQQVTLSCSPISGHRSVSWYQQTPGQGLQFLFEYFSETQRNKGNFPGRFSGRQFSNSRSEMNVSTLELGDSALYLCASSLDRGWGEKLFFGSGTQLSVL.

This clonotype was found many times. The rearrangement uses TRBV6-1 and TRBJ1-2; no reliable D call. Germline V gene sequence: CDR1 MNHNS, CDR2 SASEGT. V was shortened by 5 bases and J by 4 bases, with 11 bases between the two germline ends. The CDR3 runs to 13 residues. The CDR3 is CASSPQVAYGYTF. Here the CDR3 DNA reads TGTGCCAGCAGTCCTCAGGTGGCCTATGGCTACACCTTC.

At least ten counts were recorded for this clonotype. This sequence joins TRBV19 and TRBJ1-5; no definite D call. Germline V lookup: CDR1 LNHDA, CDR2 SQIVND (reference sequence). Trimming took off 3 bases at V and 3 bases at J, with 18 bases between the two ends. This CDR3 region has 17 residues. The CDR3 loop is CASSIRNVGVINQPQHF. The CDR3 region has the DNA TGTGCCAGTAGTATCAGAAACGTCGGGGTGATCAATCAGCCCCAGCATTTT.

This clonotype appeared many times. The chain joins TRBV4-2 to TRBJ2-7; no definite D call. This CDR3 has 14 amino acids. Germline V gene data show CDR1 as LGHNA and CDR2 as YNFKEQ. Deletions cut 0 bases from V and 5 bases from J, with 11 bases between. Written as DNA, the CDR3 is TGTGCCAGCAGCCAAGAGGTAGGGCGCAACGAGCAGTACGTC. Protein product: CASSQEVGRNEQYV.

As regards this clonotype: This clone may be a read error of a much larger clone one base away. The chain uses TRBV12-3 or TRBV12-4 and TRBJ2-5; D is undetermined. This CDR3 is built from 12 residues. The CDR3 is CACSFYAETQYF. The CDR3 coding sequence is TGTGCCTGCAGTTTTTACGCGGAGACCCAGTACTTC.

This clonotype was counted ten times or more. The V call is TRBV20-1, the J call TRBJ1-1; no reliable D call. Trimming took off 0 bases at V and 6 bases at J, with 8 bases between the two ends. This CDR3 is 12 amino acids long. Germline CDR1 and CDR2: DFQATT and SNEGSKA (reference sequence). The CDR3 loop reads CSARDIGAEAFF. The CDR3 bases are TGCAGTGCTAGAGATATCGGGGCTGAAGCTTTCTTT.

For this clonotype: A read error may explain this, as a much larger clone is one base away. The CDR3 DNA is TGCGCCAGCAGTCAAAGGGAAGGCTATTCCTACAATGAGCAGTTCTTC. Protein product: CASSQREGYSYNEQFF. This chain connects TRBV4-1 to TRBJ2-1, with unresolved D. Germline CDR1 is MGHRA and CDR2 is YSYEKL. V was trimmed by 6 bases and J by 1 base, leaving 16 bases between them. This CDR3 contains 16 residues.

This clonotype was recorded at least ten times. V gene TRBV7-2 combines with J gene TRBJ2-7; 13 bases are shared with TRBD2. V lost 4 bases, J lost 8 bases, and 8 bases stayed unmatched. Germline CDR1 SGHTA, CDR2 FQGNSA. CDR3 length: 15 amino acids. The CDR3 loop reads CASSYRLAGGTKQYF. As DNA, the CDR3 is TGTGCCAGCAGCTACAGACTAGCGGGGGGTACTAAGCAGTACTTC. Full variable domain (remainder filled in from reference TRBV7-2 and TRBJ2-7): GAGVSQSPSNKVTEKGKDVELRCDPISGHTALYWYRQSLGQGLEFLIYFQGNSAPDKSGLPSDRFSAERTGGSVSTLTIQRTQQEDSAVYLCASSYRLAGGTKQYFGPGTRLTVT.

This clonotype was picked up many times. The genes are TRBV5-1 and TRBJ1-2; 7 nucleotides line up with TRBD1. CDR3 length: 15 amino acids. V was clipped by 0 bases and J by 4 bases; unmatched bases: 6. Germline CDR1 SGHRS, CDR2 YFSETQ. In DNA form, the CDR3 reads TGCGCCAGCAGCTTGGGGGAACAGGGGTTCTATGGCTACACCTTC. This translates into CASSLGEQGFYGYTF.

This clonotype has ten or more counts. The gene calls are TRBV5-1 and TRBJ1-6; D possibly corresponds to TRBD1 (5 bases). This CDR3 contains 14 residues. V gave up 6 bases and J gave up 6 bases, with 13 bases separating them. Germline assignment: CDR1 SGHRS and CDR2 YFSETQ. CDR3: CASKGSLGNSPLHF. The CDR3 DNA reads TGCGCCAGCAAGGGGAGCCTGGGTAATTCACCCCTCCACTTT.

This clonotype appeared once. Compared with germline, one end of the junction differs, possibly owing to a read error. This chain connects TRBV7-8 to TRBJ2-3, with 15 nucleotides matching TRBD2. CDR3 length: 17 amino acids. Germline lookup yields CDR1 SGHVS and CDR2 FQNEAQ. The CDR3 protein is CASSPGTSGGLTDTHYF. Here the CDR3 DNA reads TGTGCCAGCAGCCCCGGGACTAGCGGGGGGCTGACCGATACGCACTATTTT.

This clonotype was detected many times. This rearrangement joins TRBV28 to TRBJ1-3; D not certain. The CDR3 extends over 14 amino acids. V shed 6 bases and J shed 7 bases, with 16 bases lying between them. Germline CDR1 MDHEN, CDR2 SYDVKM. The CDR3 region is CASSPHRQGNTIYF. In DNA, the CDR3 is TGTGCCAGCAGCCCCCATCGGCAAGGTAACACCATATATTTT.

There are many counts of this clonotype. This sequence joins TRBV20-1 and TRBJ1-4; unclear D gene. Looked up from germline, CDR1 is DFQATT and CDR2 is SNEGSKA (reference sequence). CDR3 length: 11 amino acids. Trimming shortened V by 6 bases and J by 8 bases, and 10 bases separated the two germline ends. This chain's CDR3 is CSAEPGEKLFF. The DNA for the CDR3 is TGCAGTGCGGAGCCGGGAGAAAAACTGTTTTTT.

There are many counts of this clonotype. The chain links TRBV4-2 to TRBJ1-1; D uncertain. Germline V lookup: CDR1 LGHNA, CDR2 YNFKEQ. V gave up 5 bases and J gave up 1 base, with 8 bases separating them. The CDR3 contains 13 residues. The chain's CDR3 is CASSTAGNTEAFF. Written as DNA, the CDR3 is TGTGCCAGCAGCACGGCAGGGAACACTGAAGCTTTCTTT.

At least ten counts were recorded for this clonotype. V is TRBV6-1 and J is TRBJ2-1; possible D gene TRBD2, 6 bases. Germline CDR1 reads MNHNS; CDR2 reads SASEGT. Trimming shortened V by 5 bases and J by 8 bases, and 19 bases separated the two germline ends. The CDR3 spans 15 residues. CDR3 loop: CASSQTSSPRDEQFF. As DNA, the CDR3 is TGTGCCAGCAGTCAAACTAGCAGCCCCCGGGATGAGCAGTTCTTC.

This clonotype was counted at least ten times. The chain couples TRBV9 to TRBJ2-5, with 10 bases lining up with TRBD2. Trimming took 3 bases from V and 5 from J; bases not matched to a gene: 7. CDR1 and CDR2 (germline): SGDLS, YYNGEE. The CDR3 contains 15 residues. The DNA of the CDR3 is TGTGCCAGCAGCGGTAGCGGGGGGCAGGGGGAGACCCAGTACTTC. It is translated as CASSGSGGQGETQYF.

In this sample, this clonotype turned up many times. This chain connects TRBV11-2 to TRBJ1-1, with no clear D. Trimming removed 2 bases from V and 1 base from J, with 5 bases in between. CDR3 size: 13 residues. Germline CDR1 reads SGHAT; CDR2 reads FQNNGV. The CDR3 spells CASSLYQNTEAFF. In nucleotides, the CDR3 is TGTGCCAGCAGCTTATACCAGAACACTGAAGCTTTCTTT.

This clonotype has a count of ten or more. The V and J genes are TRBV10-3 and TRBJ2-5; 9 bases line up with TRBD2. Germline lookup yields CDR1 ENHRY and CDR2 SYGVKD. The CDR3 has 19 residues. V was pared by 0 bases and J by 0 bases, with 11 bases of the junction left unmatched. The DNA for the CDR3 is TGTGCCATCAGTGAGTCAGGCGGCGGGGGGGCTGGGTACCAAGAGACCCAGTACTTC. Its translation: CAISESGGGGAGYQETQYF.

In its sample, this clonotype was seen many times. The gene calls are TRBV6-6 and TRBJ2-7, with D possibly being TRBD2 (6 bases). This CDR3 region has 12 residues. Germline CDR1 is MNHNY and CDR2 is SVGAGI (reference sequence). V lost 8 bases and J lost 3, with 11 bases in between. The CDR3 loop is CASRDSYYEQYV. DNA of the CDR3: TGTGCCAGCCGGGACTCTTACTACGAGCAGTACGTC.

Regarding this clonotype: A much larger clone sits a single nucleotide away, making a read error possible. Here the CDR3 DNA reads TGTGCCTGGCGTCAGGACACTACCTACGAGCAGTACTTC. Translation gives CAWRQDTTYEQYF. V is TRBV30 and J is TRBJ2-7, with D perhaps matching TRBD1 (5 bases). Trimming removed 5 bases at V and 2 bases at J, with 13 bases between. Germline assignment: CDR1 GTSNPN and CDR2 SVGIG (reference sequence). The CDR3 is 13 residues long.